The 20 T cell receptor beta chains below all came from one sample that was sequenced in a study of shared clonotypes between healthy human individuals. TCRdb keeps only in-frame clones here, not all; method: immunoSEQ multiplex PCR. Among 2 million to 2.5 million clones listed, about 95% were seen once. Naive CD8 cells, CD45RO-negative and positively selected for CCR7, excluded terminally differentiated effector memory CD45RA+ cells. Sequenced material: naive CD8+ T cells sorted from blood. Every receptor here comes from a man in his late teens or twenties in good health.

Note on this clone: Within the sample, other DNA sequences also encode this same CDR3. The chain links TRBV19 to TRBJ2-7; 10 bases are shared with TRBD1. From germline, CDR1 is LNHDA and CDR2 SQIVND (reference sequence). Trimming cost V 3 bases and J 7 bases; bases outside gene matches: 3. This CDR3 spans 13 amino acids. CDR3 region: CASSIRTGGEQYF. The CDR3 DNA reads TGTGCCAGTAGTATTAGGACAGGGGGAGAGCAGTACTTC.

This sequence joins TRBV7-9 and TRBJ1-1; no clear D gene. V lost 2 bases and J 6 bases, leaving 7 bases between the germline ends. CDR1 and CDR2 (germline): SEHNR, FQNEAQ (reference sequence). The CDR3 extends over 12 amino acids. For the CDR3, the DNA is TGTGCCAGCAGCTTAATTGCCTCTGAAGCTTTCTTT. This encodes CASSLIASEAFF.

CDR3 protein: CASSPTWERASYEQYF. As DNA, the CDR3 is TGCGCCAGCAGCCCAACCTGGGAGCGAGCATCCTACGAGCAGTACTTC. The V and J genes are TRBV5-1 and TRBJ2-7; D perhaps matches TRBD2 (5 bases). The CDR3 spans 16 residues. Germline V gene lookup returns CDR1 SGHRS and CDR2 YFSETQ. V lost 4 bases, J lost 1 base, and 18 bases lay in between.

With respect to this clone: In the same sample, other DNA sequences code for this CDR3. The chain recombines TRBV25-1 with TRBJ2-7, with a weak D call TRBD1 (6 bases). Germline CDR1 and CDR2: MGHDK and SYGVNS. V dropped 3 bases and J dropped 3 bases, with 12 bases sitting between them. This CDR3 spans 14 amino acids. CDR3: CASSEAGGGYEQYF. Written as DNA, the CDR3 is TGTGCCAGCAGTGAGGCTGGGGGCGGCTACGAGCAGTACTTC.

The chain couples TRBV19 to TRBJ2-1; D gene unclear. In germline, CDR1 is LNHDA, CDR2 SQIVND (reference sequence). V dropped 7 bases and J dropped 6 bases, with 13 bases sitting between them. CDR3 length: 13 residues. CDR3: CASKPLGFNEQFF. The CDR3 coding sequence is TGTGCCAGTAAACCTCTAGGGTTCAATGAGCAGTTCTTC. The full variable domain, completed using reference TRBV19 and TRBJ2-1, is DGGITQSPKYLFRKEGQNVTLSCEQNLNHDAMYWYRQDPGQGLRLIYYSQIVNDFQKGDIAEGYSVSREKKESFPLTVTSAQKNPTAFYLCASKPLGFNEQFFGPGTRLTVL.

The chain uses TRBV30 and TRBJ1-1; D remains unclear. CDR1 is GTSNPN and CDR2 is SVGIG in the germline V gene (reference sequence). The CDR3 extends over 13 amino acids. With 4 bases removed from V and 1 base from J, the gap between germline ends came to 10 bases. The CDR3 loop reads CAWNEEWNTEAFF. The CDR3 DNA reads TGTGCCTGGAACGAGGAGTGGAACACTGAAGCTTTCTTT.

V gene TRBV4-1 combines with J gene TRBJ2-7, with 7 bases matching TRBD2. Germline CDR1 is MGHRA and CDR2 is YSYEKL. This CDR3 is 14 amino acids long. The junction had 6 bases not matched to a gene; V was cut back by 1 base and J by 6 bases. The CDR3 region is CASSQASGGFEQYF. Here the CDR3 DNA reads TGCGCCAGCAGCCAAGCTAGCGGAGGTTTCGAGCAGTACTTC.

The chain links TRBV9 to TRBJ1-1; D unclear. This CDR3 has 13 residues. Germline-derived CDR1 and CDR2 are SGDLS and YYNGEE. V was shortened by 3 bases and J by 9 bases, with 15 bases between the two germline ends. The CDR3 is CASSEMTDPQAFF. CDR3 bases: TGTGCCAGCAGCGAGATGACGGACCCGCAAGCTTTCTTT. Full variable domain (rest looked up from reference TRBV9 and TRBJ1-1): DSGVTQTPKHLITATGQRVTLRCSPRSGDLSVYWYQQSLDQGLQFLIQYYNGEERAKGNILERFSAQQFPDLHSELNLSSLELGDSALYFCASSEMTDPQAFFGQGTRLTVV.

DNA of the CDR3: TGTGCCAGCAGCCAAGATCCATTCCTCTACGAGCAGTACTTC. It translates to CASSQDPFLYEQYF. The chain uses TRBV14 and TRBJ2-7, with D uncertain. The V end lost 0 bases, the J end lost 3 bases, and 9 bases lay between the germline ends. The CDR3 length is 14 residues. CDR1 and CDR2 (germline): SGHDN, FVKESK.

As to this clone: Other nucleotide sequences in the sample specify the same CDR3. The CDR3 here is CASSLAGQTYEQYF. In nucleotides, the CDR3 is TGCGCCAGCAGCTTGGCGGGACAGACCTACGAGCAGTACTTC. The chain links TRBV5-1 to TRBJ2-7, with 7 bases aligning to TRBD1. The trim removed 0 bases at V and 2 bases at J, leaving 2 bases unmatched. CDR1 is SGHRS, CDR2 YFSETQ, per germline. CDR3 size: 14 residues.

The chain carries TRBV14 and TRBJ2-2; 7 positions match TRBD1. This CDR3 is 16 amino acids long. CDR1 is SGHDN and CDR2 is FVKESK in the germline V gene. V dropped 3 bases and J dropped 7; count of bases not matched to a gene: 11. Here the CDR3 reads CASSHRGQLPLGELFF. The CDR3 nucleotides are TGTGCCAGCAGCCACCGGGGACAGCTCCCTCTCGGGGAGCTGTTTTTT.

The chain's CDR3 is CASNRGLDEQYF. Here the CDR3 DNA reads TGTGCCAGCAATCGGGGGTTGGACGAGCAGTACTTC. The chain carries TRBV2 and TRBJ2-7, with a possible D match to TRBD2 (6 bases). The germline V gene encodes CDR1 SNHLY and CDR2 FYNNEI. Trimming removed 7 bases from V and 5 bases from J, with 12 bases in between. This CDR3 contains 12 residues.

J is TRBJ2-3 and V is TRBV2; possible D gene TRBD2, 6 bases. The CDR3 covers 15 residues. Germline assignment: CDR1 SNHLY and CDR2 FYNNEI. V lost 4 bases, J lost 1 base, and 12 bases lay in between. The CDR3 DNA is TGTGCCAGCAGTGCTGGAGGGTCTGGCACAGATACGCAGTATTTT. Protein: CASSAGGSGTDTQYF.

The genes are TRBV28 and TRBJ2-2; the D gene is possibly TRBD2 (6 bases). Germline-derived CDR1 and CDR2 are MDHEN and SYDVKM. Trimming took off 4 bases at V and 9 bases at J, with 12 bases between the two ends. The CDR3 contains 13 residues. CDR3 DNA: TGTGCCAGCAGTTCTAGCGAGGTTTGGGAGCTGTTTTTT. Residues: CASSSSEVWELFF. The whole variable domain, remainder taken from reference TRBV28 and TRBJ2-2, is DVKVTQSSRYLVKRTGEKVFLECVQDMDHENMFWYRQDPGLGLRLIYFSYDVKMKEKGDIPEGYSVSREKKERFSLILESASTNQTSMYLCASSSSEVWELFFGEGSRLTVL.

V gene TRBV7-2 combines with J gene TRBJ2-7; D is ambiguous. Looked up from germline, CDR1 is SGHTA and CDR2 is FQGNSA. Trimming cost V 5 bases and J 3 bases, with 11 bases left between them. The CDR3 covers 13 residues. CDR3 DNA sequence: TGTGCCAGCAGCCAACCATCGAGCTACGAGCAGTACTTC. Translating gives CASSQPSSYEQYF.

J is TRBJ2-3 and V is TRBV4-1; weak D call: TRBD2 (6 bases). The germline gives CDR1 MGHRA, CDR2 YSYEKL. This CDR3 region has 15 residues. The germline V and J ends were trimmed by 1 base and 1 base, with 9 bases remaining between them. Here the CDR3 reads CASSQAGGRTDTQYF. In DNA form, the CDR3 reads TGCGCCAGCAGCCAAGCCGGGGGACGCACAGATACGCAGTATTTT.

The chain couples TRBV27 to TRBJ2-1; TRBD1 agrees at 8 bases. The CDR3 contains 15 residues. V was pared by 4 bases and J by 2 bases, with 4 bases of the junction left unmatched. Germline CDR1 reads MNHEY; CDR2 reads SMNVEV (reference sequence). CDR3 protein: CASSSGQGTYNEQFF. As DNA, the CDR3 is TGTGCCAGCAGTTCAGGACAGGGCACCTACAATGAGCAGTTCTTC.

This chain joins TRBV7-6 and TRBJ2-7; TRBD2 is a possible D gene (5 bases). The CDR3 is 14 amino acids. The germline V and J ends were trimmed by 3 bases and 7 bases, with 16 bases remaining between them. CDR1 is SGHVS, CDR2 FNYEAQ, per germline. CDR3 protein: CASSLGYEGGEQYF. DNA for the CDR3: TGTGCCAGCAGCTTGGGGTATGAGGGCGGAGAGCAGTACTTC.

The chain is built from TRBV4-3 and TRBJ1-2; D possibly corresponds to TRBD1 (5 bases). Per the germline V gene, CDR1 is LGHNA and CDR2 is YSLEER. V lost 0 bases to trimming and J lost 1 base, with 18 bases between them. CDR3 length: 18 residues. For the CDR3, the DNA is TGCGCCAGCAGCCAAGATTTGGGACGGACATCCCATAACTATGGCTACACCTTC. Protein product: CASSQDLGRTSHNYGYTF.

The V gene is TRBV4-1, the J gene TRBJ2-7, with D possibly matching TRBD1 (6 bases). The CDR3 totals 15 residues. Germline V gene lookup returns CDR1 MGHRA and CDR2 YSYEKL. Between the trimmed V and J ends, which lost 0 bases and 5 bases, there was a span of 14 bases. The CDR3 DNA sequence: TGCGCCAGCAGCCAAGATAGGGGGTTGATCGACGAGCAGTACTTC. Translated, it gives CASSQDRGLIDEQYF.